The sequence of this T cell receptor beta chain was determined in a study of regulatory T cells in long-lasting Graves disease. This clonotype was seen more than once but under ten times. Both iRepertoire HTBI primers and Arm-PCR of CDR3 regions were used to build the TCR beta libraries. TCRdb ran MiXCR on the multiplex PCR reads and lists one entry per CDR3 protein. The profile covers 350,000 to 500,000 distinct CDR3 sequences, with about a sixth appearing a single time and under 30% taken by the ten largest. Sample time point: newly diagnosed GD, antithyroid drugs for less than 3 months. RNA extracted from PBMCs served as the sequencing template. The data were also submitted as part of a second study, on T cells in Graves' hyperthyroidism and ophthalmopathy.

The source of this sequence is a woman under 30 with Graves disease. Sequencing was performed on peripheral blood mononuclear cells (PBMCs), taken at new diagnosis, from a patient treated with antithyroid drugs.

CDR3 sequence reads: CAISESQAFNQPQHF. Written as DNA, the CDR3 is TGTGCCATCAGTGAGTCACAGGCATTCAATCAGCCCCAGCATTTT. The chain uses TRBV10-3 and TRBJ1-5; possible D gene TRBD1, 5 bases. Germline V gene sequence: CDR1 ENHRY, CDR2 SYGVKD. This CDR3 is 15 amino acids long. V was trimmed by 0 bases and J by 3 bases, leaving 9 bases between them.